This T cell receptor beta chain was identified in a study of early T cells in non-severe SARS-CoV-2 infection. Study-wide results and caveats: Matching against VDJdb likely underestimated virus-specific expansions, favoring anti-spike CD8.

This clonotype has only a few counts. Its antigen is unidentified. The CDR3 sequence is 16 residues long. Germline loops: CDR1 SGHVS, CDR2 FNYEAQ. With V trimmed by 1 base and J by 7 bases, 3 bases remained unmatched. In TCRdb, the 5' RACE reads were re-called with MiXCR into one record per CDR3 protein. The profile shows fewer than 100,000 distinct CDR3 sequences, roughly 12% of them singletons. The sequence was collected from an adult who was a healthcare worker with PCR-confirmed SARS-CoV-2 infection or an uninfected control (not recorded which). V is TRBV7-6 and J is TRBJ2-1; TRBD2 matches at 14 bases. The specimen sequenced was whole blood. CDR3 sequence (DNA): TGTGCCAGCAGCTTAGGACTAGCGGGAGGGCCGAATGAGCAGTTCTTC. Its translation: CASSLGLAGGPNEQFF.